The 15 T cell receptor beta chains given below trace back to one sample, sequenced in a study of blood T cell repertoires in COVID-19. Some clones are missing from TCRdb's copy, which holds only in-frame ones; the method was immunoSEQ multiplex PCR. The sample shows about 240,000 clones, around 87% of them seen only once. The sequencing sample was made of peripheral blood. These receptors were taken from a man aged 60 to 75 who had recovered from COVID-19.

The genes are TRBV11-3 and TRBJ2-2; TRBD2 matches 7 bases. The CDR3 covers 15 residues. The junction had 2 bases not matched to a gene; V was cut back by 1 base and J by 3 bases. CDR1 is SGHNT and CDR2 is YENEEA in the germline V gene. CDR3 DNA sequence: TGTGCCAGCAGCTTAGCGGGGGGTTACACCGGGGAGCTGTTTTTT. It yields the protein CASSLAGGYTGELFF.

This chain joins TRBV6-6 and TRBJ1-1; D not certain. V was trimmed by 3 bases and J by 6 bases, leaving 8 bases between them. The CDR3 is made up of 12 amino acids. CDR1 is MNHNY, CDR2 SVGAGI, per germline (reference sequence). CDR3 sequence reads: CASSYGLSEAFF. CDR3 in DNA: TGTGCCAGCAGTTATGGCCTCTCTGAAGCTTTCTTT.

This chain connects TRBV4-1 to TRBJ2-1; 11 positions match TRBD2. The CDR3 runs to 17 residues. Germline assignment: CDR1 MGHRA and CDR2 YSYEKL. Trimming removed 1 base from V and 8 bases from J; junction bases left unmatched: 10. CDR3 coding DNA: TGCGCCAGCAGCCAAGTTGTAGCGGGGGGGCGTTATGATGAGCAGTTCTTC. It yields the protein CASSQVVAGGRYDEQFF.

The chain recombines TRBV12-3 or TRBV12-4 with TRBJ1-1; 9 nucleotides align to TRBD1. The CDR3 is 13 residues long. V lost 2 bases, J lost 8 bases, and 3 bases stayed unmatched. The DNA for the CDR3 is TGTGCCAGCAGTTTAACAGGGGGCTTGGAAGCTTTCTTT. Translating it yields CASSLTGGLEAFF.

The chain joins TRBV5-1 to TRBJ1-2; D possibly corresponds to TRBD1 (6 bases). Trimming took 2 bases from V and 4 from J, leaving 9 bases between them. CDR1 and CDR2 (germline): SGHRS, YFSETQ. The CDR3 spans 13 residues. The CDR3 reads CASSFTDSYGYTF. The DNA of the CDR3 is TGCGCCAGCAGCTTCACGGACAGCTATGGCTACACCTTC.

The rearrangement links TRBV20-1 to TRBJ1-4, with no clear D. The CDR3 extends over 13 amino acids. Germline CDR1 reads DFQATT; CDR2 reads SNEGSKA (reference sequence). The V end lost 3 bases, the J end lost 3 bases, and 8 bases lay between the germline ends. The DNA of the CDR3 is TGCAGTGCTAGTTCCACAGCTAATGAAAAACTGTTTTTT. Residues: CSASSTANEKLFF.

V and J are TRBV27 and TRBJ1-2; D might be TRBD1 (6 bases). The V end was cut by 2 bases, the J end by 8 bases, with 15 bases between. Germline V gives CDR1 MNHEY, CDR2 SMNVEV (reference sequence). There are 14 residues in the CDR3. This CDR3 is CASSLMTGAAGYTF. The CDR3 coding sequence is TGTGCCAGCAGTTTAATGACAGGTGCGGCGGGCTACACCTTC.

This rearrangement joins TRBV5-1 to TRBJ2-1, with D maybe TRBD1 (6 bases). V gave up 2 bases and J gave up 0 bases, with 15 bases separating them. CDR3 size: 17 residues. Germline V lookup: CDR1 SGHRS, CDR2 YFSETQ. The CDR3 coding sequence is TGCGCCAGCAGCTTTGGGGACATTGGCTTCTCCTACAATGAGCAGTTCTTC. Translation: CASSFGDIGFSYNEQFF.

The CDR3 protein is CASSERAGGRLDTQYF. The CDR3 DNA reads TGTGCCAGCAGTGAACGGGCGGGGGGGCGGTTAGATACGCAGTATTTT. The gene calls are TRBV2 and TRBJ2-3, with 9 bases lining up with TRBD2. The germline CDR1 and CDR2 sequences are SNHLY and FYNNEI. The CDR3 consists of 16 residues. V was pared by 2 bases and J by 5 bases, with 8 bases of the junction left unmatched.

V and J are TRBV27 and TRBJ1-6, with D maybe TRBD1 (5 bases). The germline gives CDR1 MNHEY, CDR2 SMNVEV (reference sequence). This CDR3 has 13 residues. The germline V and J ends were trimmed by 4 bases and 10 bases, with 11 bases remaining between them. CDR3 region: CASSSRGESPLHF. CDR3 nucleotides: TGTGCCAGCAGTTCAAGGGGTGAATCACCCCTCCACTTT.

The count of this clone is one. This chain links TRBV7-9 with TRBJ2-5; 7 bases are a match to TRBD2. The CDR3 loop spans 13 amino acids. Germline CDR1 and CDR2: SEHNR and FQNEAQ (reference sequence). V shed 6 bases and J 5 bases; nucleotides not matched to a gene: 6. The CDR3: CASRRLATETQYF. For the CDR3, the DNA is TGTGCCAGCAGGAGACTAGCCACTGAGACCCAGTACTTC.

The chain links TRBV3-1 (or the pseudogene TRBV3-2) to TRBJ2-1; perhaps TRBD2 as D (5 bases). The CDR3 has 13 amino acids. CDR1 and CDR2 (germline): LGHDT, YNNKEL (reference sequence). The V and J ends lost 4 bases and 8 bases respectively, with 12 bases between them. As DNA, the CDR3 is TGTGCCAGCAGCCGGGCGGGCAGCGATGAGCAGTTCTTC. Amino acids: CASSRAGSDEQFF.

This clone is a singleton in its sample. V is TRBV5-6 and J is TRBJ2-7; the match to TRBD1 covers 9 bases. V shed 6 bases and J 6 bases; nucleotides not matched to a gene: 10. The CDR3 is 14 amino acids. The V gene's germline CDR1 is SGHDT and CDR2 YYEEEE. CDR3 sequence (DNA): TGTGCCAGCAAGTTCTGGGACAGGGTGCGCGAGCAGTACTTC. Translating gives CASKFWDRVREQYF.

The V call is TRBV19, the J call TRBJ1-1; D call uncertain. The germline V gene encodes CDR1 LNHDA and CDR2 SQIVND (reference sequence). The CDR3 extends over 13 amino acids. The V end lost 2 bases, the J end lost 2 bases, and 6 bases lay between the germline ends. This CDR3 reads CASSIQENTEAFF. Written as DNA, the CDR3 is TGTGCCAGTAGTATACAGGAAAACACTGAAGCTTTCTTT.

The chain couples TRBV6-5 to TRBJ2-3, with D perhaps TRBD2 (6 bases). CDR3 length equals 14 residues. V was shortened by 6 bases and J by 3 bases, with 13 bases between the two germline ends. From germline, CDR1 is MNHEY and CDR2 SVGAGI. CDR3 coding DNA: TGTGCCAGCAGAGACGGCGGGGTAACAGATACGCAGTATTTT. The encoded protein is CASRDGGVTDTQYF.